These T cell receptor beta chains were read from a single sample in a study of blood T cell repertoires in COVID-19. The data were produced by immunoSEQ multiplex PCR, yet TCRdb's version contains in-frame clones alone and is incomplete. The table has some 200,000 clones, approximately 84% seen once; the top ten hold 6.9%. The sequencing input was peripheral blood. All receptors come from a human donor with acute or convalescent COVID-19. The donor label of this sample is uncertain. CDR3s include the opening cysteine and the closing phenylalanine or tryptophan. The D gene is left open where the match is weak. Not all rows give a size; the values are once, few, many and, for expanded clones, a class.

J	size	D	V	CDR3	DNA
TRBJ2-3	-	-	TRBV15	CATSREVTSTDTQYF	TGTGCCACCAGCAGAGAGGTTACTAGCACAGATACGCAGTATTTT
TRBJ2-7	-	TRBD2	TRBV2	CASSGLASSYEQYF	TGTGCCAGCAGTGGACTAGCCTCTTCCTACGAGCAGTACTTC
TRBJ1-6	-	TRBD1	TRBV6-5	CASRGQGFNSPLHF	TGTGCCAGCAGAGGACAGGGATTTAATTCACCCCTCCACTTT
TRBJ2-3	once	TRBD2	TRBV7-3	CASSPGTSGSRTDTQYF	TGTGCCAGCAGCCCAGGGACTAGCGGCAGTAGGACAGATACGCAGTATTTT
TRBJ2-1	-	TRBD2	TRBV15	CATTRTSGSWDNEQFF	TGTGCCACCACACGGACTAGCGGGAGTTGGGACAATGAGCAGTTCTTC
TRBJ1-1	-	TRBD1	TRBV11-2	CASSKTGRGTEAFF	TGTGCCAGCAGCAAGACAGGGCGGGGCACTGAAGCTTTCTTT
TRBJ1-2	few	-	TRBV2	CASSEVDSRVDGYTF	TGTGCCAGCAGTGAAGTCGACAGCCGTGTGGATGGCTACACCTTC
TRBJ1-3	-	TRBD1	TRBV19	CASIQRGQGFSGNTIYF	TGTGCCAGTATTCAGCGGGGACAGGGCTTCTCTGGAAACACCATATATTTT
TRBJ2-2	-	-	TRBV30	CAWKRGLANTGELFF	TGTGCCTGGAAGCGAGGGCTCGCGAACACCGGGGAGCTGTTTTTT
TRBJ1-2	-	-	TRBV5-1	CASSLGTGAYGYTF	TGCGCCAGCAGCTTGGGTACAGGCGCCTATGGCTACACCTTC
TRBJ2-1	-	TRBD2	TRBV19	CASSILAGVTGEQFF	TGTGCCAGTAGTATACTTGCGGGAGTAACAGGTGAGCAGTTCTTC
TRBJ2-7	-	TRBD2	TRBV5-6	CASSLASGRYEQYF	TGTGCCAGCAGCTTGGCTAGCGGGAGGTACGAGCAGTACTTC
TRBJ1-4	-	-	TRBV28	CASSFPLQGIGEKLFF	TGTGCCAGCAGTTTCCCGCTCCAGGGTATCGGTGAAAAACTGTTTTTT
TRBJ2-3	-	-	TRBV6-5	CASRKGAGSTDTQYF	TGTGCCAGCAGAAAAGGGGCAGGTAGCACAGATACGCAGTATTTT
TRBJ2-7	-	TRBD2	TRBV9	CASSALGEGPPRDSYEQYF	TGTGCCAGCAGCGCCTTAGGGGAGGGGCCCCCCCGGGACTCCTACGAGCAGTACTTC
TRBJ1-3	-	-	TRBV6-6	CASTGGLGGNTIYF	TGTGCCAGCACGGGTGGCCTTGGGGGGAACACCATATATTTT
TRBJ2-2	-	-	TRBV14	CASSPRTAVGSGELFF	TGTGCCAGCAGCCCCCGGACAGCAGTGGGGTCCGGGGAGCTGTTTTTT
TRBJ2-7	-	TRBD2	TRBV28	CASSPGLASGEQYF	TGTGCCAGCAGTCCGGGACTAGCATCGGGCGAGCAGTACTTC
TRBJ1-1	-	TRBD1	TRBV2	CASSGRQGGNTEAFF	TGTGCCAGCAGTGGCCGACAGGGTGGAAACACTGAAGCTTTCTTT
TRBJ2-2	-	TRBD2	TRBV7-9	CASNSGRGGELFF	TGTGCCAGCAACTCCGGGAGGGGCGGGGAGCTGTTTTTT
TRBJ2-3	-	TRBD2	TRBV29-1	CSVGGLSGRPADTQYF	TGCAGCGTTGGCGGCCTTAGCGGGAGGCCCGCAGATACGCAGTATTTT
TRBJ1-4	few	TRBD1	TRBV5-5	CASSRQGGEKLFF	TGTGCCAGCAGCCGACAGGGGGGTGAAAAACTGTTTTTT
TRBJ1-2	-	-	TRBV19	CASRRGDYGYTF	TGTGCCAGTAGGCGGGGTGACTATGGCTACACCTTC
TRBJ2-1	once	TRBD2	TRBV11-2	CASSLTGTSGRAGYNEQFF	TGTGCCAGCAGCTTAACCGGGACTAGCGGGAGGGCTGGCTACAATGAGCAGTTCTTC
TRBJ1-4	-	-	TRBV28	CASSFRSNEKLFF	TGTGCCAGCAGTTTTCGGAGTAATGAAAAACTGTTTTTT
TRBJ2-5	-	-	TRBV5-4	CASSLKGGETQYF	TGTGCCAGCAGCTTGAAGGGGGGGGAGACCCAGTACTTC
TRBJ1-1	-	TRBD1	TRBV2	CASRSDRGAYTEAFF	TGTGCCAGCAGATCGGACAGGGGTGCGTACACTGAAGCTTTCTTT
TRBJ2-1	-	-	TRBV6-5	CASSPRVGWQFF	TGTGCCAGCAGCCCACGAGTCGGGTGGCAGTTCTTC
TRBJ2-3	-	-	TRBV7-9	CASSLGQLSTDTQYF	TGTGCCAGCAGCTTAGGACAACTTAGCACAGATACGCAGTATTTT
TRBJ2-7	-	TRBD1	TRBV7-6	CASSSGTESPSEQYF	TGTGCCAGCAGCTCCGGGACAGAATCCCCTTCCGAGCAGTACTTC
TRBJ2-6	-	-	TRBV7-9	CASSLAPGGGGANVLTF	TGTGCCAGCAGCTTAGCGCCCGGGGGAGGTGGGGCCAACGTCCTGACTTTC
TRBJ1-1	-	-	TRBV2	CASTGGGRTMNTEAFF	TGTGCCAGCACGGGTGGCGGCAGAACGATGAACACTGAAGCTTTCTTT
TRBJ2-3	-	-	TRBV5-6	CASSPNPTDTQYF	TGTGCCAGCAGTCCTAACCCCACAGATACGCAGTATTTT
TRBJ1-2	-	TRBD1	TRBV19	CASSLRMDRTSYGYTF	TGTGCCAGTAGTCTACGAATGGACAGGACTTCCTATGGCTACACCTTC
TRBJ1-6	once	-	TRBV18	CASSTSEGSSSSPLHF	TGTGCCAGCTCAACCTCGGAGGGGTCCTCAAGTTCACCCCTCCACTTT
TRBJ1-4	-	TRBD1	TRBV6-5	CASSYGRGQSEKLFF	TGTGCCAGCAGTTACGGCAGGGGGCAGAGTGAAAAACTGTTTTTT
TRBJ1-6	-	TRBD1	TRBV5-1	CASTLGTANNSPLHF	TGCGCCAGCACCTTGGGGACAGCAAATAATTCACCCCTCCACTTT
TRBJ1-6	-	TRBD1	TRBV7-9	CASGSTGVDNSPLHF	TGTGCCAGCGGCTCTACAGGGGTGGATAATTCACCCCTCCACTTT
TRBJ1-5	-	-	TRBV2	CASRGEGNQPQHF	TGTGCCAGCAGAGGGGAGGGCAATCAGCCCCAGCATTTT
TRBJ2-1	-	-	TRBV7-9	CASSLGGLAEQFF	TGTGCCAGCAGCTTAGGAGGGCTAGCGGAGCAGTTCTTC
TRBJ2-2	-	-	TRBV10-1	CASSESYANTGELFF	TGCGCCAGCAGTGAGTCTTATGCGAACACCGGGGAGCTGTTTTTT
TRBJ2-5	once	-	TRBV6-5	CATYRAQETQYF	TGTGCCACCTACAGGGCCCAAGAGACCCAGTACTTC
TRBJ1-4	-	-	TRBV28	CASKQGSGSEKLFF	TGTGCCAGTAAACAGGGATCAGGTTCTGAAAAACTGTTTTTT
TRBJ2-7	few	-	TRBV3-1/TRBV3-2	CASSPPWYF	TGTGCCAGCAGCCCCCCGTGGTACTTC
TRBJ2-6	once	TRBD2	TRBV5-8	CAWLAGRSGANVLTF	TGTGCTTGGCTAGCGGGACGCTCTGGGGCCAACGTCCTGACTTTC
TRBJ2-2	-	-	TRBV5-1	CASSFGQTGELFF	TGCGCCAGCAGCTTCGGACAGACCGGGGAGCTGTTTTTT
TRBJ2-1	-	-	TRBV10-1	CASSAGTPYNEQFF	TGCGCCAGCAGCGCCGGGACACCCTACAATGAGCAGTTCTTC
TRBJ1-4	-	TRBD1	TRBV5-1	CASSLTRQGANEKLFF	TGCGCCAGCAGCTTGACTAGACAGGGAGCTAATGAAAAACTGTTTTTT
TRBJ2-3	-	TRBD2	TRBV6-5	CASQASGYSDTQYF	TGTGCCAGCCAGGCTAGCGGGTACTCAGATACGCAGTATTTT
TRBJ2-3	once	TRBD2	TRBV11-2	CASRGTSGDTDTQYF	TGTGCCAGCAGAGGGACTAGCGGGGATACAGATACGCAGTATTTT
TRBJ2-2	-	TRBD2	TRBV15	CATDSGRGELFF	TGTGCCACCGATAGCGGGAGAGGGGAGCTGTTTTTT
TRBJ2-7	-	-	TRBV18	CASSLAESYEQYF	TGTGCCAGCTCACTAGCGGAGTCCTACGAGCAGTACTTC
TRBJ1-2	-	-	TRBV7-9	CASSFSQGNYGYTF	TGTGCCAGCAGCTTTAGTCAGGGGAACTATGGCTACACCTTC
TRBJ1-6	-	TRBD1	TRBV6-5	CASKSTGDNSPLHF	TGTGCCAGCAAGTCGACAGGGGATAATTCACCCCTCCACTTT
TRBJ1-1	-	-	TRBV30	CAWSEGRETEAFF	TGTGCCTGGAGTGAGGGGCGGGAAACTGAAGCTTTCTTT
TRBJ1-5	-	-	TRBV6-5	CASSYGLGGNQPQHF	TGTGCCAGCAGTTACGGGTTGGGAGGCAATCAGCCCCAGCATTTT
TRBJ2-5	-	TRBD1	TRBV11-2	CASSSQGASQETQYF	TGTGCCAGCAGCTCACAGGGGGCATCCCAAGAGACCCAGTACTTC